One and the same sample provided the 12 T cell receptor beta chains below, sequenced in a study of T-cell reconstitution after alpha-beta-depleted transplantation in children. Unique molecular identifiers were used in preparing the TCRbeta library. Each CDR3 protein is one row after TCRdb ran MiXCR on the PCR reads. This sample yields fewer than 1 million distinct CDR3 sequences, of which roughly 15% are seen a single time; roughly 4.8% belongs to the top ten. Source: PBMCs, mostly from graft donor cells, taken 360 days after TCRalphabeta/CD19-depleted stem cell transplant. The receptors shown here come from a male patient younger than 18 who had a stem cell transplant for acute lymphoblastic leukemia, so the T cells may come from the graft donor.

The V and J genes are TRBV6-1 and TRBJ2-2, with unresolved D. Germline V CDR1 and CDR2: MNHNS, SASEGT. This CDR3 spans 11 amino acids. Trimming took 8 bases from V and 8 from J, leaving 9 bases between them. CDR3 in DNA: TGTGCCAGCTTCCGGGTTGGGGAGCTGTTTTTT. As protein: CASFRVGELFF.

This clonotype came up a few times. The rearrangement uses TRBV28 and TRBJ1-2, with TRBD1 identical over 10 bases. Losses at the gene ends were 7 bases for V and 8 bases for J; bases not matched to a gene: 4. CDR1 is MDHEN, CDR2 SYDVKM, per germline. The CDR3 is 12 amino acids. The CDR3 here is CASNPGQGGYTF. In nucleotides, the CDR3 is TGTGCCAGCAACCCGGGACAGGGGGGCTACACCTTC.

V usage is TRBV12-3 or TRBV12-4 and J usage is TRBJ2-7, with 7 nucleotides matching TRBD1. This CDR3 is built from 19 residues. Germline trimming cut 5 bases from V and 0 bases from J; bases unmatched to any gene: 19. CDR3 sequence (DNA): TGTGCCAGCAGTCCAAGGGGGACAGCGCCTCAATCCATCTCCTACGAGCAGTACTTC. Translating gives CASSPRGTAPQSISYEQYF.

The chain joins TRBV5-8 to TRBJ2-1; possible D gene TRBD2, 5 bases. CDR1 is SGHTS, CDR2 YDEGEE, per germline. Trimming cost V 5 bases and J 7 bases, with 10 bases left between them. The CDR3 totals 12 residues. CDR3 sequence: CASRSRRNEQFF. CDR3 bases: TGTGCCAGCAGGTCCCGGAGGAATGAGCAGTTCTTC.

The chain recombines TRBV5-1 with TRBJ2-1; D is possibly TRBD2 (6 bases). Trimming removed 0 bases from V and 6 bases from J, with 16 bases in between. CDR1 is SGHRS, CDR2 YFSETQ, per germline. This CDR3 has 16 residues. The CDR3 DNA reads TGCGCCAGCAGCTTGGCCTGGCGGGGCCTCTCCAATGAGCAGTTCTTC. Residues: CASSLAWRGLSNEQFF.

There are a few counts of this clonotype. The J gene is TRBJ1-2, the V gene TRBV29-1; TRBD1 is a possible D gene (6 bases). This CDR3 is 17 amino acids long. CDR1 is SQVTM, CDR2 ANQGSEA, per germline. V was cut by 1 base and J by 0 bases, with 18 bases left in between. The CDR3 nucleotides read TGCAGCGTTGAAGGTTTTCATAGGGGGGGAGCTAACTATGGCTACACCTTC. It encodes CSVEGFHRGGANYGYTF. The full variable domain, in which reference TRBV29-1 and TRBJ1-2 provide the parts outside the CDR3, is SAVISQKPSRDICQRGTSLTIQCQVDSQVTMMFWYRQQPGQSLTLIATANQGSEATYESGFVIDKFPISRPNLTFSTLTVSNMSPEDSSIYLCSVEGFHRGGANYGYTFGSGTRLTVV.

The V and J genes are TRBV11-1 and TRBJ2-3; 10 bases line up with TRBD2. The junction had 16 bases not matched to a gene; V was cut back by 5 bases and J by 2 bases. This CDR3 comprises 19 residues. CDR1 and CDR2 (germline): SGHAT, FQDESV (reference sequence). The CDR3 is CASSLRGASGSPLTDTQYF. DNA of the CDR3: TGTGCCAGCAGCCTCAGGGGTGCTAGCGGGAGCCCACTCACAGATACGCAGTATTTT.

This clonotype appeared many times. CDR3 in DNA: TGCGCCAGCAGCCAAGGCTTAGCGGGGGAGACCTACGAGCAGTACTTC. As protein: CASSQGLAGETYEQYF. The chain is built from TRBV4-3 and TRBJ2-7; 9 bases agree with TRBD2. Germline loops: CDR1 LGHNA, CDR2 YSLEER. The J segment lost 2 bases and the V segment lost 1 base, leaving 6 bases of the junction unmatched. The CDR3 spans 16 residues.

The chain carries TRBV6-2 or TRBV6-3 and TRBJ2-7; TRBD1 agrees at 10 bases. Unmatched junction bases numbered 22, after V lost 9 bases and J lost 2 bases. The CDR3 extends over 19 amino acids. Germline CDR1 reads MNHEY; CDR2 reads SVGEGT. The CDR3 sequence is CASTDPGQGPQGKTYEQYF. The CDR3 coding sequence is TGTGCCAGTACCGACCCGGGACAGGGGCCCCAAGGGAAAACCTACGAGCAGTACTTC.

The chain joins TRBV7-6 to TRBJ1-3; no clear D gene. The CDR3 is made up of 16 amino acids. The germline gives CDR1 SGHVS, CDR2 FNYEAQ. Trimming cost V 6 bases and J 0 bases, with 15 bases left between them. In DNA, the CDR3 is TGTGCCAGCAGTCAACGCACTGTAAGCTCTGGAAACACCATATATTTT. It is translated as CASSQRTVSSGNTIYF.

This rearrangement joins TRBV12-3 or TRBV12-4 to TRBJ2-7; D uncertain. There are 11 residues in the CDR3. Trimming shortened V by 11 bases and J by 3 bases, and 11 bases separated the two germline ends. CDR3 coding DNA: TGTGCCTGCGGTAGAAACTACGAGCAGTACTTC. Translation: CACGRNYEQYF.

This clonotype appeared a few times. The genes are TRBV9 and TRBJ2-7; D remains ambiguous. Germline-derived CDR1 and CDR2 are SGDLS and YYNGEE. CDR3 size: 17 residues. V was cut by 0 bases and J by 0 bases, with 16 bases left in between. CDR3 nucleotide sequence: TGTGCCAGCAGCGTAGGCGCTGGATCCATTAGCTCCTACGAGCAGTACTTC. It is translated as CASSVGAGSISSYEQYF. The full variable domain, completed using reference TRBV9 and TRBJ2-7, is DSGVTQTPKHLITATGQRVTLRCSPRSGDLSVYWYQQSLDQGLQFLIQYYNGEERAKGNILERFSAQQFPDLHSELNLSSLELGDSALYFCASSVGAGSISSYEQYFGPGTRLTVT.